A selection of T cell receptor beta chains follows, all from one sample in a study of T cell changes during pregnancy in multiple sclerosis. The protocol was immunoSEQ multiplex PCR, while the TCRdb copy is restricted to in-frame clones and leaves out a portion. The table lists some 99,000 clones, 93% of them singletons. The sequencing used peripheral blood, collected after pregnancy. The receptors come from a female donor with multiple sclerosis, enrolled in a pregnancy study. The CDR3 runs from the conserved cysteine through the conserved F or W. D genes are given only for firm matches.

TRBV2	TRBJ2-7	NA	CASSEALRRGEQYF	TGTGCCAGCAGTGAAGCGCTTCGCAGGGGCGAGCAGTACTTC
TRBV7-9	TRBJ2-3	NA	CASSLALGSDTQYF	TGTGCCAGCAGCTTAGCGCTCGGGTCAGATACGCAGTATTTT
TRBV11-3	TRBJ1-1	NA	CASIPTSRAFF	TGTGCCAGCATTCCGACAAGTAGGGCTTTCTTT
TRBV30	TRBJ1-1	NA	CAWSAWGGKNTEAFF	TGTGCCTGGAGTGCGTGGGGGGGGAAGAACACTGAAGCTTTCTTT
TRBV5-1	TRBJ2-7	TRBD2	CASSLAGGNSYEQYF	TGCGCCAGCAGCTTGGCGGGGGGGAACTCCTACGAGCAGTACTTC
TRBV27	TRBJ1-5	TRBD1	CASSLGRQGTNQPQHF	TGTGCCAGCAGTTTAGGGAGACAGGGGACGAATCAGCCCCAGCATTTT
TRBV4-1	TRBJ1-4	TRBD1	CASSRGQGEHNEKLFF	TGCGCCAGCAGCCGAGGACAGGGGGAGCATAATGAAAAACTGTTTTTT
TRBV6-1	TRBJ2-2	NA	CASRVLAGQTGELFF	TGTGCCAGCAGAGTACTTGCGGGCCAGACCGGGGAGCTGTTTTTT
TRBV4-1	TRBJ2-1	TRBD2	CASLRRLAGDDEQFF	TGCGCCAGCCTTAGAAGGCTAGCGGGAGATGATGAGCAGTTCTTC
TRBV21-1	TRBJ1-1	NA	CASSSPVNTEAFF	TGTGCCAGCAGCAGCCCAGTAAACACTGAAGCTTTCTTT
TRBV28	TRBJ2-7	TRBD2	CASSQAGRRYEQYF	TGTGCCAGCAGCCAAGCGGGGCGTAGGTACGAGCAGTACTTC
TRBV6-4	TRBJ2-6	NA	CASSDSTPGSGANVLTF	TGTGCCAGCAGTGACTCGACTCCCGGCTCTGGGGCCAACGTCCTGACTTTC
TRBV7-9	TRBJ1-2	TRBD1	CASSLGQGVNYGYTF	TGTGCCAGCAGCTTAGGACAGGGGGTTAACTATGGCTACACCTTC